A single T cell receptor beta chain is shown here with its context. Its antigen remains undetermined. Nothing much larger sits one base from this clone, and base qualities are not available. TCRbeta CDR3 regions were amplified from genomic DNA by means of the immunoSEQ Assay, a bias-controlled multiplex PCR. From the authors' description of their analysis: The number of nucleated cells in each sample was estimated from the amplification of reference gene primers within the assay. Sequence reads were collapsed and filtered to measure the absolute abundance of every unique TCRbeta CDR3 rearrangement. Productive Simpson clonality was computed per sample as the square root of Simpson's diversity index over productive rearrangements. Sourced from immuneACCESS, this table was stored by TCRdb with only in-frame sequences that have V and J called. A share of the clones is absent; for the studies checked, an unresolved V gene accounts for under half, and the remainder has no known explanation. V and J calls and clone size are those listed in that table; D and trimming were worked out from the DNA. The sample has around 380,000 clones on record, about four fifths of them singletons. The leading ten clones occupy 0.85% to 1.3% of the sample.

Each collaborating institution followed its own protocols to collect whole blood in K2EDTA tubes. Collaborator samples were shipped for TCRbeta analysis as frozen whole blood, isolated PBMCs, or DNA extracted from either sample type. This sample was included in a study of blood T cell repertoires in COVID-19 (dated by TCRdb to the early 2020s). In the study overall: The collaborator samples originated in the United States, Italy and Spain and spanned the acute and convalescent phases of COVID-19. Where HLA class I and class II types were available, the types were taken from metadata supplied by the sample provider, not from assay-based typing. A freely available public database, intended as a resource for researchers studying the immune response to SARS-CoV-2, is where the repertoires were released. The dataset comprised deeply sampled blood TCRbeta repertoires from subjects exposed to, actively infected with, or recovered from COVID-19. Sample metadata almost always included a de-identified subject ID, COVID-19 status, age in years and sex. The material from the prospective study consisted of cDNA or gDNA derived from T cells, B-cell-depleted T cells, or PBMCs. Samples were obtained from the ongoing ImmuneRACE study (first 160 participants) and from some 1,300 subjects provided by 6 global collaborators. What the study reported, not specific to this receptor: Clinical and demographic metadata were provided uncurated, with the amount varying by source and participant.

At the junction V is shortened by 5 bases and J by 2 bases; bases outside the gene matches: 5. The germline V gene specifies MDHEN as CDR1 and SYDVKM as CDR2. There are 15 amino acids in the CDR3, from cysteine to phenylalanine inclusive. Only the CDR3 DNA stays, 45 bases, in frame from base 1. The sequence came from a human donor with acute or convalescent COVID-19. The donor label of this sample is uncertain. This chain joins TRBV28 to TRBJ1-3, and 8 junction bases match TRBD1. Sequencing was carried out using peripheral blood. DNA sequence: TGTGCCAGCAGTGAACAGGGGGTCGCTGGAAACACCATATATTTT. This codes for CASSEQGVAGNTIYF. The variable domain in full, with residues beyond the CDR3 obtained from the reference TRBV28 and TRBJ1-3 genes, is DVKVTQSSRYLVKRTGEKVFLECVQDMDHENMFWYRQDPGLGLRLIYFSYDVKMKEKGDIPEGYSVSREKKERFSLILESASTNQTSMYLCASSEQGVAGNTIYFGEGSWLTVV.